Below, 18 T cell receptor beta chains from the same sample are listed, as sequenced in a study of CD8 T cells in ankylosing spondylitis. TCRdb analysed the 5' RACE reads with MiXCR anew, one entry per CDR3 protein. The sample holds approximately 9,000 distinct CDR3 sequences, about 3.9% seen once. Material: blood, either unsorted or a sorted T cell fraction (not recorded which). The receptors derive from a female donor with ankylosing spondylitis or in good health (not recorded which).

In nucleotides, the CDR3 is TGTGCCAGCAGCGTAGGATGGGAGGGGACGGATACCTACGAGCAGTACTTC. Translating gives CASSVGWEGTDTYEQYF. The genes are TRBV9 and TRBJ2-7; TRBD2 aligns across 7 bases. The V segment lost 0 bases and the J segment 2 bases; nucleotides outside the gene matches: 11. The CDR3 consists of 17 residues. Germline V lookup: CDR1 SGDLS, CDR2 YYNGEE.

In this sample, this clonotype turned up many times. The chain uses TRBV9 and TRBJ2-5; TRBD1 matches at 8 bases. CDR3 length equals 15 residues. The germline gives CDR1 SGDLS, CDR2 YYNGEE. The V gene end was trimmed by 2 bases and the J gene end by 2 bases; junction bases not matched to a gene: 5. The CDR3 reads CASSVGQGLQETQYF. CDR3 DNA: TGTGCCAGCAGCGTTGGACAGGGCTTACAAGAGACCCAGTACTTC.

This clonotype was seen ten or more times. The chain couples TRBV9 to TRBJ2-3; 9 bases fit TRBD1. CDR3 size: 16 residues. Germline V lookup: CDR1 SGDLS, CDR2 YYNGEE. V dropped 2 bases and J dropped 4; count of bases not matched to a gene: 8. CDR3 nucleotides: TGTGCCAGCAGCGTTGCACAGGGGGCAGGCGCAGATACGCAGTATTTT. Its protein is CASSVAQGAGADTQYF.

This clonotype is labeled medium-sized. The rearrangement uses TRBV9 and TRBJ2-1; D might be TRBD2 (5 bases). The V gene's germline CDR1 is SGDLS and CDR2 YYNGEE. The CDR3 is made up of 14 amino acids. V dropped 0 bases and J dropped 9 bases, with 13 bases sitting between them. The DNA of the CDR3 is TGTGCCAGCAGCGTAGCGGACCGGGGTGGTGAGCAGTTCTTC. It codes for CASSVADRGGEQFF.

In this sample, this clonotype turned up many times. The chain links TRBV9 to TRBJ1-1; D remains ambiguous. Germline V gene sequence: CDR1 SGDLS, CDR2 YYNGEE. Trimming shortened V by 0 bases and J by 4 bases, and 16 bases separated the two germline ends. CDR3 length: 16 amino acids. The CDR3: CASSVDTRRPLTEAFF. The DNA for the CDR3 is TGTGCCAGCAGCGTAGATACCCGCCGCCCACTCACTGAAGCTTTCTTT.

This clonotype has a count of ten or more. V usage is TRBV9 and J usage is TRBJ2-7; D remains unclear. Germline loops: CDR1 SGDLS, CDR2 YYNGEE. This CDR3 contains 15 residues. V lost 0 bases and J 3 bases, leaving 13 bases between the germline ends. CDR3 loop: CASSVATGSSYEQYF. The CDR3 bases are TGTGCCAGCAGCGTAGCTACGGGCAGTAGCTACGAGCAGTACTTC.

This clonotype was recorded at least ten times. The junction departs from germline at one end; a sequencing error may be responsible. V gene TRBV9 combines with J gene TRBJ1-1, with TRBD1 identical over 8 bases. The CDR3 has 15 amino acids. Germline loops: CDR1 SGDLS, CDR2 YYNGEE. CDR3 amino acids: CASSALRQGSNEAFF. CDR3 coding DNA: TGTGCAAGCAGCGCCCTTCGACAGGGGTCGAATGAAGCTTTCTTT.

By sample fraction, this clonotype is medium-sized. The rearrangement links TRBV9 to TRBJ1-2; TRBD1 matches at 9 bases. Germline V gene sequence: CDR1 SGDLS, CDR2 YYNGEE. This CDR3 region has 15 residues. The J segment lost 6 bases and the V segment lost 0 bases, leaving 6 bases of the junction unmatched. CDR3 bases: TGTGCCAGCAGCGTAGCTACGACAGGGGGACATGGCTACACCTTC. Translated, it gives CASSVATTGGHGYTF.

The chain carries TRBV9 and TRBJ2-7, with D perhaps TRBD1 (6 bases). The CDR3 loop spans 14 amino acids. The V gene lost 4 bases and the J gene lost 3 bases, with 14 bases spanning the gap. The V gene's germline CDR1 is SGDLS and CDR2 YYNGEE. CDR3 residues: CASSPGGRGYEQYF. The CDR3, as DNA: TGTGCCAGCAGCCCTGGGGGCAGGGGCTACGAGCAGTACTTC.

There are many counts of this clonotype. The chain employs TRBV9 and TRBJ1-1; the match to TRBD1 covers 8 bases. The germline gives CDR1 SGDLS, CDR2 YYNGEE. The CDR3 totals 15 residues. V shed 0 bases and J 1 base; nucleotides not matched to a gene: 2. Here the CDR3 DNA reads TGTGCCAGCAGCGTAGAGGGACAGGAGAACACTGAAGCTTTCTTT. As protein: CASSVEGQENTEAFF.

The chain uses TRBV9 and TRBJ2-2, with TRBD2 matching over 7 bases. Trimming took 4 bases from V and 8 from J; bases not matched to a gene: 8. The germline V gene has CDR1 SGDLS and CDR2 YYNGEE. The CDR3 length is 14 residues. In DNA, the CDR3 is TGTGCCAGCAGCTCCACCGGGACTACTGGGGAGCTGTTTTTT. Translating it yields CASSSTGTTGELFF.

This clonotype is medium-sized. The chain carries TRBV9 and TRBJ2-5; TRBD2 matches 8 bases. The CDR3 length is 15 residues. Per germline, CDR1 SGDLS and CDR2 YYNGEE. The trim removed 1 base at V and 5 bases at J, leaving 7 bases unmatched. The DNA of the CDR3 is TGTGCCAGCAGCGTAAGGGGCGGGGGGCCGGAGACCCAGTACTTC. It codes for CASSVRGGGPETQYF.

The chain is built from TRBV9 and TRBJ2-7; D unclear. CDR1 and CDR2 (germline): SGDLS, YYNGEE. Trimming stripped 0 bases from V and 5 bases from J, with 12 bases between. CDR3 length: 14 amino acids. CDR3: CASSVGLGNHEQYF. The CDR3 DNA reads TGTGCCAGCAGCGTAGGACTGGGGAACCACGAGCAGTACTTC.

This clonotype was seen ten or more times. CDR3 sequence reads: CASSSEGLGGASSYNEQFF. Written as DNA, the CDR3 is TGTGCCAGCAGCTCAGAGGGGTTGGGCGGGGCGAGCTCCTACAATGAGCAGTTCTTC. The chain has TRBV9 and TRBJ2-1, with D possibly matching TRBD2 (6 bases). V was cut by 4 bases and J by 0 bases, with 23 bases left in between. Per germline, CDR1 SGDLS and CDR2 YYNGEE. This CDR3 contains 19 residues.

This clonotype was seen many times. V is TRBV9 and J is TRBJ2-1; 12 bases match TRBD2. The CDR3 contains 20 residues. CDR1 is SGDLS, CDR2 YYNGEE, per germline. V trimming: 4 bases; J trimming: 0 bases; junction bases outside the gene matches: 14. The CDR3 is CASSSQRLAGATNSYNEQFF. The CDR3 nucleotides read TGTGCCAGCAGCTCGCAAAGACTAGCGGGGGCCACCAACTCCTACAATGAGCAGTTCTTC.

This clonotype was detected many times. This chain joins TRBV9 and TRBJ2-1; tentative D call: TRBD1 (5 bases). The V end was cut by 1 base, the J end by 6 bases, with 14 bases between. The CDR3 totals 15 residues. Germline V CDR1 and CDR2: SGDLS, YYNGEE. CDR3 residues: CASSVSVGLGNEQFF. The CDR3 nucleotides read TGTGCCAGCAGCGTATCGGTGGGGCTGGGCAATGAGCAGTTCTTC.

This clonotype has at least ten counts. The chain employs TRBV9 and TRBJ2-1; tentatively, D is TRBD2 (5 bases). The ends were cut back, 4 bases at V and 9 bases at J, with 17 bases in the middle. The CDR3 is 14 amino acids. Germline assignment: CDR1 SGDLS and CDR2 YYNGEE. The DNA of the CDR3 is TGTGCCAGCAGCCTCAGAACTACTAGATCTGAGCAGTTCTTC. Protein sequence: CASSLRTTRSEQFF. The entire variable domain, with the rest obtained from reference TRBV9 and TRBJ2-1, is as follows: DSGVTQTPKHLITATGQRVTLRCSPRSGDLSVYWYQQSLDQGLQFLIQYYNGEERAKGNILERFSAQQFPDLHSELNLSSLELGDSALYFCASSLRTTRSEQFFGPGTRLTVL.

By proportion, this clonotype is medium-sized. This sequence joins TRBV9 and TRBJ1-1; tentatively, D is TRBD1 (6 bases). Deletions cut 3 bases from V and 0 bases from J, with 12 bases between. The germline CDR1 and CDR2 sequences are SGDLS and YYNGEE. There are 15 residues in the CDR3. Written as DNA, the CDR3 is TGTGCCAGCAGCGCGGGACACCCCATGAACACTGAAGCTTTCTTT. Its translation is CASSAGHPMNTEAFF.